Below are 24 T cell receptor beta chains sequenced from a single sample in a study of cytomegalovirus exposure and HLA in healthy donors. The method was immunoSEQ multiplex PCR; TCRdb's version includes in-frame clones alone and lacks a portion of them. Altogether over 200,000 clones are present, about nine tenths being singletons, with the ten largest covering approximately 3.1%. The sample taken for sequencing was PBMCs. Receptors originate from a woman under 40 in good health and CMV-seronegative.

The rearrangement links TRBV4-1 to TRBJ2-5; D not certain. Germline V CDR1 and CDR2: MGHRA, YSYEKL. This CDR3 is 13 amino acids long. The V gene lost 1 base and the J gene lost 6 bases, with 9 bases spanning the gap. CDR3 sequence reads: CASSQVNGKTQYF. CDR3 nucleotide sequence: TGCGCCAGCAGCCAAGTTAATGGCAAGACCCAGTACTTC.

A single count supports this clone. The chain has TRBV29-1 and TRBJ1-1; no definite D call. The V and J ends lost 5 bases and 3 bases respectively, with 7 bases between them. Germline assignment: CDR1 SQVTM and CDR2 ANQGSEA. This CDR3 spans 11 amino acids. The CDR3 reads CSVLYDTEAFF. Written as DNA, the CDR3 is TGCAGCGTTCTATATGACACTGAAGCTTTCTTT.

V is TRBV15 and J is TRBJ2-2, with 8 bases aligning to TRBD1. Trimming cost V 0 bases and J 6 bases; bases outside gene matches: 9. This CDR3 contains 17 residues. Germline V gene lookup returns CDR1 LNHNV and CDR2 YYDKDF (reference sequence). The CDR3 DNA sequence: TGTGCCACCAGCAGAGAGGGACAGGCATTTCACGCCGGGGAGCTGTTTTTT. Its protein is CATSREGQAFHAGELFF.

The V gene is TRBV7-9, the J gene TRBJ2-7, with D tentatively TRBD2 (5 bases). The CDR3 extends over 13 amino acids. Between the trimmed V and J ends, which lost 5 bases and 6 bases, there was a span of 14 bases. CDR1 and CDR2 (germline): SEHNR, FQNEAQ (reference sequence). CDR3 DNA sequence: TGTGCCAGCAGCGCATCTTCGCGGGTCGAGCAGTACTTC. Translated: CASSASSRVEQYF.

The chain employs TRBV7-2 and TRBJ2-7; no clear D. The CDR3 totals 12 residues. Trimming stripped 1 base from V and 5 bases from J, with 6 bases between. Germline-derived CDR1 and CDR2 are SGHTA and FQGNSA. CDR3 region: CASSLEQNEQYF. For the CDR3, the DNA is TGTGCCAGCAGCTTAGAACAGAACGAGCAGTACTTC.

The chain has TRBV27 and TRBJ1-5; 7 nucleotides agree with TRBD1. CDR3 length equals 15 residues. Trimming took 10 bases from V and 0 from J; bases not matched to a gene: 9. The germline CDR1 and CDR2 sequences are MNHEY and SMNVEV (reference sequence). CDR3 residues: CATLPDRASNQPQHF. CDR3 coding DNA: TGTGCCACCCTACCCGACAGGGCTAGCAATCAGCCCCAGCATTTT.

The chain is built from TRBV29-1 and TRBJ2-1; D is unresolved. Between the trimmed V and J ends, which lost 6 bases and 6 bases, there was a span of 12 bases. Germline values: CDR1 SQVTM, CDR2 ANQGSEA. The CDR3 loop spans 12 amino acids. The CDR3 loop reads CSVVLMSNEQFF. CDR3 sequence (DNA): TGCAGCGTGGTACTTATGTCCAATGAGCAGTTCTTC.

V gene TRBV14 combines with J gene TRBJ2-4; D gene unclear. The CDR3 spans 16 residues. The V gene lost 5 bases and the J gene lost 0 bases, with 14 bases spanning the gap. The germline gives CDR1 SGHDN, CDR2 FVKESK. The CDR3 sequence is CASSISGNLAKNIQYF. For the CDR3, the DNA is TGTGCCAGCAGCATAAGTGGGAACCTAGCCAAAAACATTCAGTACTTC. Full variable domain (outside the CDR3, taken from reference TRBV14 and TRBJ2-4): EAGVTQFPSHSVIEKGQTVTLRCDPISGHDNLYWYRRVMGKEIKFLLHFVKESKQDESGMPNNRFLAERTGGTYSTLKVQPAELEDSGVYFCASSISGNLAKNIQYFGAGTRLSVL.

This chain connects TRBV29-1 to TRBJ1-5; 8 bases are a match to TRBD1. Looked up from germline, CDR1 is SQVTM and CDR2 is ANQGSEA. V dropped 6 bases and J dropped 0; count of bases not matched to a gene: 4. The CDR3 loop spans 14 amino acids. The CDR3 DNA sequence: TGCAGCGTGATGACAGGGGATAGCAATCAGCCCCAGCATTTT. Encoded protein: CSVMTGDSNQPQHF. Together with reference TRBV29-1 and TRBJ1-5, the CDR3 gives the full variable domain: SAVISQKPSRDICQRGTSLTIQCQVDSQVTMMFWYRQQPGQSLTLIATANQGSEATYESGFVIDKFPISRPNLTFSTLTVSNMSPEDSSIYLCSVMTGDSNQPQHFGDGTRLSIL.

The chain is built from TRBV29-1 and TRBJ1-1, with D perhaps TRBD1 (6 bases). The CDR3 runs to 13 residues. V was cut by 8 bases and J by 3 bases, with 16 bases left in between. Germline CDR1 SQVTM, CDR2 ANQGSEA. The CDR3 sequence: CSSEGGLHTEAFF. In nucleotides, the CDR3 is TGCAGCTCTGAGGGGGGCCTACACACTGAAGCTTTCTTT.

Only one count was recorded for this clone. The chain recombines TRBV4-2 with TRBJ2-5, with D unclear. CDR3 length: 12 residues. The germline gives CDR1 LGHNA, CDR2 YNFKEQ. V lost 4 bases, J lost 5 bases, and 8 bases lay in between. The CDR3 region has the DNA TGTGCCAGCAGCCGGGTCGGGGAGACCCAGTACTTC. Amino acid sequence: CASSRVGETQYF.

This chain links TRBV4-3 with TRBJ1-4, with D tentatively TRBD1 (6 bases). This CDR3 has 17 amino acids. The ends were cut back, 0 bases at V and 4 bases at J, with 15 bases in the middle. The germline gives CDR1 LGHNA, CDR2 YSLEER. CDR3 nucleotide sequence: TGCGCCAGCAGCCAAGATACGCCAGGGGCCAGTAATGAAAAACTGTTTTTT. Translating gives CASSQDTPGASNEKLFF.

V usage is TRBV19 and J usage is TRBJ2-7; 9 nucleotides agree with TRBD2. Germline trimming cut 1 base from V and 5 bases from J; bases unmatched to any gene: 3. Germline CDR1 LNHDA, CDR2 SQIVND (reference sequence). The CDR3 totals 14 residues. In nucleotides, the CDR3 is TGTGCCAGTAGTATAGTTGCGGGGGGGCACGAGCAGTACTTC. Protein product: CASSIVAGGHEQYF.

J is TRBJ2-5 and V is TRBV27, with D hard to call. Trimming took 0 bases from V and 4 from J, leaving 6 bases between them. The germline CDR1 and CDR2 sequences are MNHEY and SMNVEV (reference sequence). The CDR3 is 13 residues long. The CDR3 DNA is TGTGCCAGCAGTTTATCGCTAAGAGAGACCCAGTACTTC. Its protein is CASSLSLRETQYF.

The chain recombines TRBV7-8 with TRBJ2-3; the match to TRBD2 covers 9 bases. CDR1 is SGHVS, CDR2 FQNEAQ, per germline. V lost 1 base and J lost 1; bases outside the gene matches: 6. The CDR3 extends over 17 amino acids. CDR3 DNA sequence: TGTGCCAGCAGCTTAGGGCGACTAGCGGCCCGCACAGATACGCAGTATTTT. It is translated as CASSLGRLAARTDTQYF.

This chain links TRBV11-2 with TRBJ2-3; no definite D call. Germline V gene sequence: CDR1 SGHAT, CDR2 FQNNGV. The CDR3 length is 16 residues. With 2 bases removed from V and 0 bases from J, the gap between germline ends came to 12 bases. The CDR3 DNA follows: TGTGCCAGCAGCTTACGAGACGTATCTAGCACAGATACGCAGTATTTT. This codes for CASSLRDVSSTDTQYF.

V usage is TRBV18 and J usage is TRBJ2-3; 8 nucleotides match TRBD1. The V and J ends lost 2 bases and 6 bases, in that order; junction bases with no gene match: 7. The CDR3 is made up of 15 amino acids. CDR1 is KGHSH, CDR2 LQKENI, per germline. The CDR3 nucleotides read TGTGCCAGCTCACCAATAGGACAGGGAATCGATACGCAGTATTTT. Translating gives CASSPIGQGIDTQYF.

The rearrangement joins TRBV5-4 to TRBJ1-4, with D hard to call. Trimming removed 4 bases from V and 4 bases from J, with 11 bases in between. CDR1 is SGHNT, CDR2 YYREEE, per germline (reference sequence). The CDR3 loop spans 14 amino acids. The CDR3 here is CASSKGRINEKLFF. The DNA for the CDR3 is TGTGCCAGCAGCAAAGGACGGATTAATGAAAAACTGTTTTTT.

This chain uses TRBV25-1 with TRBJ2-5; unclear D gene. This CDR3 region has 14 residues. V lost 0 bases and J lost 1, with 6 bases in between. Germline V gives CDR1 MGHDK, CDR2 SYGVNS. The CDR3 sequence is CASSEYTAQETQYF. DNA of the CDR3: TGTGCCAGCAGTGAATATACGGCCCAAGAGACCCAGTACTTC. The full variable domain, its missing parts supplied by reference TRBV25-1 and TRBJ2-5, is EADIYQTPRYLVIGTGKKITLECSQTMGHDKMYWYQQDPGMELHLIHYSYGVNSTEKGDLSSESTVSRIRTEHFPLTLESARPSHTSQYLCASSEYTAQETQYFGPGTRLLVL.

J is TRBJ2-2 and V is TRBV28; 7 bases align to TRBD2. Per germline, CDR1 MDHEN and CDR2 SYDVKM. The CDR3 is 16 residues long. V gave up 5 bases and J gave up 4 bases; unmatched junction bases: 10. CDR3 amino acids: CASSQPAGWGTGELFF. CDR3 DNA sequence: TGTGCCAGCAGTCAACCAGCGGGATGGGGCACCGGGGAGCTGTTTTTT. Together with reference TRBV28 and TRBJ2-2, the CDR3 gives the full variable domain: DVKVTQSSRYLVKRTGEKVFLECVQDMDHENMFWYRQDPGLGLRLIYFSYDVKMKEKGDIPEGYSVSREKKERFSLILESASTNQTSMYLCASSQPAGWGTGELFFGEGSRLTVL.

The gene calls are TRBV4-3 and TRBJ2-2, with TRBD2 matching 8 bases. The germline V gene has CDR1 LGHNA and CDR2 YSLEER. After removal of 1 base from V and 4 bases from J, the junction contained 5 bases not matched to a gene. The CDR3 spans 16 residues. The CDR3 here is CASSQGGRGGTGELFF. In DNA, the CDR3 is TGCGCCAGCAGCCAAGGGGGACGGGGGGGCACCGGGGAGCTGTTTTTT.

This chain uses TRBV6-1 with TRBJ2-7, with D perhaps TRBD1 (5 bases). V was clipped by 7 bases and J by 1 base, with 14 bases between them. Germline lookup yields CDR1 MNHNS and CDR2 SASEGT. This CDR3 is built from 14 residues. The CDR3 coding sequence is TGTGCCAGCACTAACCAAGGGGTTTCCTACGAGCAGTACTTC. Translation: CASTNQGVSYEQYF.

The V and J genes are TRBV29-1 and TRBJ2-3; 10 bases line up with TRBD1. Germline CDR1 and CDR2: SQVTM and ANQGSEA. The CDR3 is 13 residues long. V lost 7 bases and J lost 3; bases outside the gene matches: 4. CDR3 residues: CSGDRGRTDTQYF. In nucleotides, the CDR3 is TGCAGCGGCGACAGGGGGCGTACAGATACGCAGTATTTT.

This chain connects TRBV13 to TRBJ2-7; 10 positions agree with TRBD1. Trimming at V came to 2 bases and at J to 1 base, leaving 2 bases not matched to a gene. This CDR3 is built from 15 residues. Germline V lookup: CDR1 PRHDT, CDR2 FYEKMQ (reference sequence). DNA of the CDR3: TGTGCCAGCAGCTTACGACAGGGGGCTTCCTACGAGCAGTACTTC. This codes for CASSLRQGASYEQYF.